This T cell receptor beta chain was profiled in a study of blood T cell repertoires in COVID-19. Study overall: Acute and convalescent COVID-19 specimens originated in the United States, Italy and Spain.

TCRdb's copy holds only in-frame clones and misses some; the assay was immunoSEQ multiplex PCR. The sample includes approximately 150,000 clones, around 85% seen only once; the top ten take 15% to 20%. Only a few counts were recorded for this clone. The V gene's germline CDR1 is LNHDA and CDR2 SQIVND (reference sequence). CDR3 length: 15 residues. V lost 4 bases, J lost 9 bases, and 16 bases lay in between. The rearrangement links TRBV19 to TRBJ1-6, with D perhaps TRBD1 (5 bases). The receptor's source is a woman aged 80 or over with acute or convalescent COVID-19. The sample was peripheral blood. CDR3 coding DNA: TGTGCCAGTAGTACAATCAGGGCCACCGGTTCACCCCTCCACTTT. Protein: CASSTIRATGSPLHF. The whole variable domain, remainder taken from reference TRBV19 and TRBJ1-6, is DGGITQSPKYLFRKEGQNVTLSCEQNLNHDAMYWYRQDPGQGLRLIYYSQIVNDFQKGDIAEGYSVSREKKESFPLTVTSAQKNPTAFYLCASSTIRATGSPLHFGNGTRLTVT.